This TCR beta chain was captured by sequencing in a study of blood T cells in healthy people across ages. Next came a second PCR, run for about 6 to 12 cycles, which used a sample-barcoded 5' primer along with a J-beta primer mix. Researchers report that a template-switch adaptor with 12 random nucleotides tagged each cDNA molecule. TCRdb reprocessed the 5' RACE reads via MiXCR and lists one record per CDR3 protein. The table lists about 750,000 distinct CDR3 sequences, 53% of them singletons. Note on this clonotype: Its cognate antigen is unknown.

Per the germline V gene, CDR1 is DFQATT and CDR2 is SNEGSKA (reference sequence). CDR3 length equals 14 residues. Deletions cut 2 bases from V and 1 base from J, with 11 bases between. Overall study results and limits: The donors' CMV status was not determined, possibly confounding changes in expanded clonotypes.

The rearrangement uses TRBV20-1 and TRBJ1-1; D may be TRBD1 (5 bases). The clonotype was recovered from a man older than 75 in good health. Specimen: blood. The CDR3 loop reads CSARSGTANTEAFF. CDR3 coding DNA: TGCAGTGCTAGAAGCGGGACGGCGAACACTGAAGCTTTCTTT.